A selection of T cell receptor beta chains follows, all from one sample in a study of early T cells in non-severe SARS-CoV-2 infection. TCRdb recomputed calls from the 5' RACE reads with MiXCR, one row per CDR3 protein. This repertoire shows 55,000 to 75,000 distinct CDR3 sequences, more than 8% found once; its top ten account for around a sixth. The sequencing used whole blood, collected at baseline. These receptors were taken from an adult who was a healthcare worker with PCR-confirmed SARS-CoV-2 infection or an uninfected control (not recorded which). Both conserved end residues are part of each CDR3. A D gene is named only where the DNA matches it firmly. For some rows the clone size is stated as once, few or many, or as a class when expanded; others skip it.

d_call clone_size cdr3_length j_call v_call cdr3_aa cdr3_nt
- - 12 TRBJ2-7 TRBV28 CASYTGPYEQYF TGTGCCAGCTATACAGGACCCTACGAGCAGTACTTC
- - 13 TRBJ1-3 TRBV12-3/TRBV12-4 CASSWTSGNTIYF TGTGCCAGCTCTTGGACCTCTGGAAACACCATATATTTT
- many 15 TRBJ2-5 TRBV4-2 CASSQDSTLQETQYF TGTGCCAGCAGCCAGGACTCGACACTCCAAGAGACCCAGTACTTC
- few 12 TRBJ2-4 TRBV29-1 CSPAGRQYWEYF TGCAGCCCCGCGGGGAGGCAGTACTGGGAGTACTTC
- - 15 TRBJ2-7 TRBV19 CASSIGANRGSEQYF TGTGCCAGTAGTATAGGGGCCAACCGAGGTTCCGAGCAGTACTTC
- few 11 TRBJ2-3 TRBV12-3/TRBV12-4 CASRYTDTQYF TGTGCCAGCAGATACACAGATACGCAGTATTTT
TRBD2 many 15 TRBJ2-1 TRBV7-2 CASSLVAGEGNEQFF TGTGCCAGCAGCTTAGTAGCGGGAGAAGGCAATGAGCAGTTCTTC
- many 14 TRBJ2-2 TRBV7-9 CASSQIQNTGELFF TGTGCCAGCAGCCAGATACAGAACACCGGGGAGCTGTTTTTT
- - 13 TRBJ1-6 TRBV7-2 CASSWGTEPSLHF TGTGCCAGCAGCTGGGGTACTGAACCGTCCCTCCACTTT
TRBD2 - 16 TRBJ2-1 TRBV4-2 CASSQDGTSIYNEQFF TGTGCCAGCAGCCAAGACGGGACTAGTATCTACAATGAGCAGTTCTTC
TRBD2 few 17 TRBJ2-4 TRBV7-8 CASSFGTSGVAKNIQYF TGTGCCAGCAGCTTTGGGACTAGCGGAGTAGCCAAAAACATTCAGTACTTC
TRBD1 many 14 TRBJ2-3 TRBV20-1 CSAVRQGATDTQYF TGCAGTGCCGTTCGACAGGGAGCCACAGATACGCAGTATTTT
- - 14 TRBJ1-4 TRBV5-1 CASSLAGNSEKLFF TGCGCCAGCAGCTTAGCCGGGAATAGTGAAAAACTGTTTTTT
- many 14 TRBJ2-1 TRBV19 CASSIRRGYNEQFF TGTGCCAGTAGTATTAGGAGGGGGTACAATGAGCAGTTCTTC
- - 16 TRBJ2-3 TRBV6-5 CASSYSLAMVEDTQYF TGTGCCAGCAGTTACTCATTAGCAATGGTGGAAGATACGCAGTATTTT
TRBD1 many 14 TRBJ1-4 TRBV19 CASSRDRGSEKLFF TGTGCCAGTAGTAGGGACAGGGGAAGTGAAAAACTGTTTTTT
- few 12 TRBJ2-2 TRBV7-3 CASSTRSGELFF TGTGCCAGCAGCACCCGCTCCGGGGAGCTGTTTTTT
TRBD1 many 16 TRBJ2-7 TRBV6-2/TRBV6-3 CASSYSGTGSDNEQYF TGTGCCAGCAGTTACTCTGGGACAGGGAGTGACAACGAGCAGTACTTC
- many 13 TRBJ1-5 TRBV30 CAWSRDPNQPQHF TGTGCCTGGAGCCGGGACCCAAATCAGCCCCAGCATTTT
TRBD2 - 15 TRBJ2-5 TRBV4-1 CASSQASGRRETQYF TGCGCCAGCAGCCAAGCTAGCGGGAGGCGAGAGACCCAGTACTTC
TRBD2 many 15 TRBJ2-2 TRBV6-2/TRBV6-3 CASSSLAGRTGELFF TGTGCCAGCAGTTCTCTAGCGGGACGGACCGGGGAGCTGTTTTTT
TRBD1 many 13 TRBJ2-7 TRBV2 CASSARDRAEQYF TGTGCCAGCAGTGCCCGGGACAGGGCCGAGCAGTACTTC
TRBD2 - 14 TRBJ2-1 TRBV12-3/TRBV12-4 CASRRLGGGNEQFF TGTGCCAGCAGACGTCTTGGGGGAGGGAATGAGCAGTTCTTC
- - 16 TRBJ2-3 TRBV4-2 CASSQVWESTGDTQYF TGTGCCAGCAGCCAAGTTTGGGAATCGACGGGAGATACGCAGTATTTT
- - 16 TRBJ2-3 TRBV4-2 CASSQDPARPPDTQYF TGTGCCAGCAGCCAAGATCCGGCTAGGCCCCCAGATACGCAGTATTTT
- - 15 TRBJ2-1 TRBV7-9 CASSLFGGRHNEQFF TGTGCCAGCAGCTTATTCGGAGGGCGGCACAATGAGCAGTTCTTC
TRBD2 many 16 TRBJ2-1 TRBV6-2/TRBV6-3 CASGTSGITSYNEQFF TGTGCCAGCGGGACTAGCGGGATTACCTCCTACAATGAGCAGTTCTTC
TRBD2 many 17 TRBJ2-2 TRBV7-2 CASSLVPGRVNTGELFF TGTGCCAGCAGCCTCGTCCCCGGGAGGGTGAACACCGGGGAGCTGTTTTTT
- - 15 TRBJ2-7 TRBV7-9 CASSLVSDIIDEQYF TGTGCCAGCAGCTTAGTTAGTGATATCATAGACGAGCAGTACTTC
TRBD2 - 15 TRBJ2-1 TRBV19 CASIPRRGAMEEQFF TGTGCCAGTATCCCTAGGCGGGGGGCGATGGAGGAGCAGTTCTTC
- many 13 TRBJ2-4 TRBV28 CASSLRGLGIQYF TGTGCCAGCAGTTTACGGGGGCTGGGCATTCAGTACTTC
TRBD2 - 16 TRBJ2-1 TRBV4-2 CASSPTSGSLGNEQFF TGTGCCAGCAGCCCCACTAGCGGGAGTCTCGGGAATGAGCAGTTCTTC
TRBD1 few 13 TRBJ2-1 TRBV18 CASSRDRVNEQFF TGTGCCAGCTCCCGGGACAGGGTTAATGAGCAGTTCTTC
- - 13 TRBJ2-7 TRBV28 CASSLAVRLVQYF TGTGCCAGCAGTTTAGCGGTGAGGCTTGTGCAGTACTTC
- few 15 TRBJ1-4 TRBV7-9 CASSARQPPNEKLFF TGTGCCAGCAGCGCTCGACAGCCACCTAATGAAAAACTGTTTTTT
TRBD1 many 15 TRBJ2-3 TRBV7-9 CASSSGQGAQDTQYF TGTGCCAGCAGCTCTGGACAGGGGGCGCAGGATACGCAGTATTTT
- - 12 TRBJ2-3 TRBV11-2 CASSFISDTQYF TGTGCCAGCAGCTTTATCTCAGATACGCAGTATTTT
- - 15 TRBJ1-1 TRBV28 CASSFSYRAGQRAFF TGTGCCAGCAGTTTTTCTTATCGGGCAGGGCAAAGAGCTTTCTTT
TRBD1 few 12 TRBJ2-5 TRBV29-1 CSAATGLETQYF TGCAGCGCCGCGACAGGGTTAGAGACCCAGTACTTC
TRBD1 few 18 TRBJ1-1 TRBV4-1 CASSQDSPRDRANTEAFF TGCGCCAGCAGCCAAGATAGTCCGAGGGACAGGGCGAACACTGAAGCTTTCTTT
TRBD1 many 16 TRBJ2-7 TRBV28 CASSSGQPGITYEQYF TGTGCCAGCAGTTCGGGACAGCCGGGTATTACCTACGAGCAGTACTTC
- few 14 TRBJ1-5 TRBV11-2 CASSLDSSNQPQHF TGTGCCAGCAGCTTAGACAGTAGCAATCAGCCCCAGCATTTT
TRBD1 few 14 TRBJ1-5 TRBV7-2 CASSGTGANQPQHF TGTGCCAGCAGCGGGACAGGGGCCAATCAGCCCCAGCATTTT
- - 15 TRBJ2-1 TRBV20-1 CSARSPSSSYNEQFF TGCAGTGCTCGTTCCCCTAGCAGCTCCTACAATGAGCAGTTCTTC
- many 11 TRBJ1-5 TRBV6-1 CASQLVGPQHF TGTGCCAGCCAATTGGTGGGGCCCCAGCATTTT
TRBD1 few 14 TRBJ2-7 TRBV19 CASSKGQGFYEQYF TGTGCCAGTAGCAAGGGACAGGGGTTCTACGAGCAGTACTTC
- - 14 TRBJ1-2 TRBV28 CASSLDSSGYGYTF TGTGCCAGCAGTTTAGACAGTAGCGGCTATGGCTACACCTTC
TRBD2 many 12 TRBJ2-5 TRBV6-5 CASRRGQETQYF TGTGCCAGCAGGCGGGGGCAAGAGACCCAGTACTTC
TRBD2 few 14 TRBJ2-7 TRBV28 CASSYSGRAREQYF TGTGCCAGCAGTTATAGCGGGAGGGCCCGGGAGCAGTACTTC